The source of this T cell receptor (beta chain) is a study of blood T cell repertoires in COVID-19. Study-level information: Spain, Italy and the United States supplied samples that represented acute and convalescent COVID-19. The cDNA or gDNA used as material had been derived from T cells, B-cell-depleted T cells, or PBMCs.

The CDR3 loop spans 16 amino acids. As processed by the authors: For nucleated cells, counts were estimated from reference gene primer amplification. Some clones are missing from TCRdb's copy, which holds only in-frame ones; the method was immunoSEQ multiplex PCR. V, J and clone size reflect that table, while D and trimming were determined from the DNA. The table shows about 250,000 clones, with 85% occurring only once. This chain connects TRBV21-1 to TRBJ1-1. TRBV21-1 is classified as a pseudogene. The sample consisted of peripheral blood. The receptor was isolated from a woman in her sixties with active or convalescent COVID-19. This CDR3 reads CASSKGEGGLYTEAFF. CDR3 bases: TGTGCCAGCAGCAAAGGTGAGGGGGGGCTGTACACTGAAGCTTTCTTT.